The following is a T cell receptor (beta chain) sequence with its context. What it binds is unknown. With 3 bases clipped from V and 6 bases from J, the junction kept 2 bases outside the gene matches. The germline gives CDR1 SGHAT, CDR2 FQNNGV. This CDR3 spans 15 amino acids. These data come from a study of T cells in localized non-small cell lung cancer. Study results and limitations: A median of roughly 50 of the top 100 tumor clones appeared in adjacent lung, which was paired and uninvolved.

Assay: immunoSEQ multiplex PCR; the TCRdb copy retains only in-frame clones and omits some. The table includes 13,000 to 15,000 clones, around 90% detected once. The chain uses TRBV11-2 and TRBJ2-1, with 13 bases matching TRBD2. The TCR was taken from a man aged 40-75 years with stage III lung adenocarcinoma. The sequenced sample was peripheral blood mononuclear cells, obtained before any cancer treatment. CDR3 coding DNA: TGTGCCAGCAGCTTTACTAGCGGGAGGGTCAATGAGCAGTTCTTC. Translating it yields CASSFTSGRVNEQFF.